What follows is one T cell receptor (beta chain) and its context. The antigen is not known. The ends lost 7 bases at V and 6 bases at J; junction bases unmatched: 4. This CDR3 is 13 amino acids long. Germline-derived CDR1 and CDR2 are SNHLY and FYNNEI. The protocol was immunoSEQ multiplex PCR, while the TCRdb copy is restricted to in-frame clones and leaves out a portion. The sample lists hundreds of thousands of clones, about three quarters occurring once. This entry belongs to a study of shared clonotypes between healthy human individuals. Whole-study results and caveats: With few donors, the genetic and exposure-history diversity represented was limited.

The chain combines TRBV2 with TRBJ2-2, with 8 bases aligning to TRBD2. Material for sequencing was memory CD4+ T cells sorted from blood. The subset: CD45RA-negative fraction. The receptor's source is a woman under 40 in good health. The CDR3 is CASTAGEAGELFF. The CDR3 coding sequence is TGTGCCAGCACAGCGGGAGAGGCCGGGGAGCTGTTTTTT.